One sample yielded the 7 T cell receptor beta chains listed below, sequenced in a study of cytomegalovirus exposure and HLA in healthy donors. PCR involved 60 Vbeta and 13 Jbeta primers. Assay used: immunoSEQ multiplex PCR; TCRdb lists only in-frame clones, some missing. Among about 140,000 clones listed, roughly 85% were seen once. Sequenced material: PBMCs. These receptors were obtained from a middle-aged man in good health and CMV-seropositive.

J is TRBJ1-2 and V is TRBV5-4, with unresolved D. Germline V gene sequence: CDR1 SGHNT, CDR2 YYREEE (reference sequence). Between the trimmed V and J ends, which lost 3 bases and 8 bases, there was a span of 11 bases. The CDR3 is 12 amino acids. CDR3 in DNA: TGTGCCAGCAGCTGGGAGGGTACCGGCTACACCTTC. The encoded protein is CASSWEGTGYTF.

The chain carries TRBV2 and TRBJ1-1; no clear D gene. Per germline, CDR1 SNHLY and CDR2 FYNNEI. The CDR3 loop spans 13 amino acids. The ends were cut back, 7 bases at V and 4 bases at J, with 13 bases in the middle. CDR3 sequence (DNA): TGTGCCAGCATTGTAGAGCGGGGCACTGAAGCTTTCTTT. Translated: CASIVERGTEAFF. Full variable domain (rest looked up from reference TRBV2 and TRBJ1-1): EPEVTQTPSHQVTQMGQEVILRCVPISNHLYFYWYRQILGQKVEFLVSFYNNEISEKSEIFDDQFSVERPDGSNFTLKIRSTKLEDSAMYFCASIVERGTEAFFGQGTRLTVV.

This CDR3 is CASSFGRNLEAFF. The CDR3 bases are TGTGCCAGCAGCTTTGGCCGTAACCTCGAAGCTTTCTTT. This chain connects TRBV5-6 to TRBJ1-1; D is undetermined. CDR3 length: 13 amino acids. The V end was cut by 2 bases, the J end by 8 bases, with 13 bases between. CDR1 and CDR2 (germline): SGHDT, YYEEEE.

This chain joins TRBV6-4 and TRBJ2-1, with TRBD2 matching 13 bases. The V segment lost 4 bases and the J segment 9 bases; nucleotides outside the gene matches: 3. Germline-derived CDR1 and CDR2 are MRHNA and SNTAGT. The CDR3 is 14 residues long. Here the CDR3 reads CASSGTSGSAEQFF. The CDR3 DNA sequence: TGTGCCAGCAGTGGGACTAGCGGGAGTGCTGAGCAGTTCTTC.

The table lists this clone with a few counts. The genes are TRBV27 and TRBJ1-1; tentative D call: TRBD1 (6 bases). Germline V gives CDR1 MNHEY, CDR2 SMNVEV (reference sequence). Trimming cost V 6 bases and J 0 bases, with 11 bases left between them. The CDR3 sequence is 14 residues long. The chain's CDR3 is CASRPSGVNTEAFF. The DNA for the CDR3 is TGTGCCAGCAGACCATCAGGGGTGAACACTGAAGCTTTCTTT.

The rearrangement joins TRBV28 to TRBJ2-5; weak D call: TRBD1 (6 bases). Per germline, CDR1 MDHEN and CDR2 SYDVKM. The V gene lost 7 bases and the J gene lost 4 bases, with 10 bases spanning the gap. The CDR3 is made up of 12 amino acids. The CDR3 sequence: CASNPRGETQYF. CDR3 in DNA: TGTGCCAGCAACCCCAGGGGAGAGACCCAGTACTTC.

This chain joins TRBV27 and TRBJ2-3; TRBD1 might be the D (5 bases). Trimming cost V 7 bases and J 5 bases, with 19 bases left between them. The CDR3 runs to 15 residues. Germline V lookup: CDR1 MNHEY, CDR2 SMNVEV (reference sequence). CDR3 DNA sequence: TGTGCCAGCAATCCAGACCCAGGGCCGGTAGATACGCAGTATTTT. As protein: CASNPDPGPVDTQYF.